Listed below are T cell receptor beta chains from one sample, sequenced in a study of blood T cell repertoires in COVID-19. Sequencing used immunoSEQ multiplex PCR; TCRdb keeps in-frame clones, though not all of them. The sample contains 55,000 to 75,000 clones, 80% to 90% of which appear only once. The sample comprised peripheral blood. These TCRs come from a man older than 75 with acute or convalescent COVID-19. The CDR3 runs from the conserved cysteine through the conserved F or W. The D gene is left open where the match is weak. Where a row states a size, it is once, few, many or the class of an expanded clone; other rows omit it.

J gene	D gene	clone size	V gene	CDR3 DNA	CDR3 protein
TRBJ2-2	.	.	TRBV7-2	TGTGCCAGCACCGGGACTTCAACCGGGGAGCTGTTTTTT	CASTGTSTGELFF
TRBJ2-3	.	.	TRBV7-9	TGTGCCAGCAGCTCTTTTGGGCGAAGCACAGATACGCAGTATTTT	CASSSFGRSTDTQYF
TRBJ2-4	.	.	TRBV7-9	TGTGCCAGCAGCCTGGCTGAGGAGGGGAAAAACATTCAGTACTTC	CASSLAEEGKNIQYF
TRBJ1-1	.	.	TRBV19	TGTGCCAGTAGTATATCAGGGCGCGAGAACACTGAAGCTTTCTTT	CASSISGRENTEAFF
TRBJ2-5	.	once	TRBV7-2	TGTGCCAGCAGCTTGGGCAGCCACGAGACCCAGTACTTC	CASSLGSHETQYF
TRBJ1-3	.	.	TRBV4-1	TGCGCCAGCAGCCCTCGGGAATTCGGGCAGGCCTCTGGAAACACCATATATTTT	CASSPREFGQASGNTIYF
TRBJ1-5	.	.	TRBV6-6	TGTGCCAGCAGTTACTCTCCGGGGGAATGGCCCCAGCATTTT	CASSYSPGEWPQHF
TRBJ2-7	.	.	TRBV2	TGTGCCAGCAGTGCCAGATCGACAGGTAGCTCCTACGAGCAGTACTTC	CASSARSTGSSYEQYF
TRBJ1-2	.	.	TRBV5-4	TGTGCCAGCAGCTGGGGCTCCATCTATGGCTACACCTTC	CASSWGSIYGYTF
TRBJ1-1	TRBD1	few	TRBV5-4	TGTGCCAGCAGCTTGGCAGGGGGCGCTTTCTTCACTGAAGCTTTCTTT	CASSLAGGAFFTEAFF
TRBJ1-6	TRBD1	.	TRBV15	TGTGCCACCAGCAGGGACAGGGCTAGATCACCCCTCCACTTT	CATSRDRARSPLHF
TRBJ2-2	.	.	TRBV7-2	TGTGCCAGCAGCTTAGCTTCAGCGGTGAACACCGGGGAGCTGTTTTTT	CASSLASAVNTGELFF
TRBJ1-1	.	.	TRBV15	TGTGCCACCAGCAGAGCGGGGGTTGCTGAAGCTTTCTTT	CATSRAGVAEAFF
TRBJ2-5	.	.	TRBV18	TGTGCCAGCTCACCGGGACAAATCCAAGAGACCCAGTACTTC	CASSPGQIQETQYF
TRBJ2-1	.	.	TRBV19	TGTGCCAGTAGTACCCGGGATGAGCAGTTCTTC	CASSTRDEQFF
TRBJ1-2	TRBD1	.	TRBV29-1	TGCAGCGTTCGGGACAGGGCGTCCGGCTACACCTTC	CSVRDRASGYTF
TRBJ2-5	TRBD2	.	TRBV7-3	TGTGCCAGCAGCCCTAGCGGTGCGGAGACCCAGTACTTC	CASSPSGAETQYF
TRBJ2-3	.	.	TRBV7-3	TGTGCCAGCAGCTTAGTCCTCACTGATACGCAGTATTTT	CASSLVLTDTQYF
TRBJ2-4	TRBD1	.	TRBV2	TGTGCCAGCAGGGGGACAGGGAACATTCAGTACTTC	CASRGTGNIQYF
TRBJ1-5	.	few	TRBV18	TGTGCCAGCTCACCAGAGGGTGAGGGGCCCCAGCATTTT	CASSPEGEGPQHF
TRBJ1-1	.	.	TRBV27	TGTGCCAGCAGTTCCCCCCTTCGGAACACTGAAGCTTTCTTT	CASSSPLRNTEAFF
TRBJ1-4	.	.	TRBV2	TGTGCCAGCAGGAAAGGACTAAAAGAAAAACTGTTTTTT	CASRKGLKEKLFF
TRBJ1-5	.	.	TRBV10-3	TGTGCCATCAGTGGGACCGAGAAAAGCGGGCCCCAGCATTTT	CAISGTEKSGPQHF
TRBJ2-1	TRBD2	.	TRBV4-3	TGCGCCAGCAGCCAAGCATGGGCCGGGACTAGAGCCTCCGTTTTCAATGAGCAGTTCTTC	CASSQAWAGTRASVFNEQFF
TRBJ1-5	.	.	TRBV6-5	TGTGCCAGCAGTTACTCGTACAATCAGCCCCAGCATTTT	CASSYSYNQPQHF
TRBJ2-1	.	.	TRBV20-1	TGCAGTGCTAGTGGTGTTTCGGCGACAGCCTCCTACAATGAGCAGTTCTTC	CSASGVSATASYNEQFF
TRBJ2-6	TRBD1	.	TRBV5-5	TGTGCCTCGGGGGACAGGCAAGGTTTATACTCTGGGGCCAACGTCCTGACTTTC	CASGDRQGLYSGANVLTF
TRBJ1-1	.	.	TRBV2	TGTGCCAGCAGTGAAGAGGGGTTAGCTTTCTTT	CASSEEGLAFF
TRBJ1-5	.	.	TRBV4-1	TGCGCCAGCAGCCAATACGGACAGCAAGATCAGCCCCAGCATTTT	CASSQYGQQDQPQHF
TRBJ2-1	.	.	TRBV5-1	TGCGCCAGCAGCACCGGGGGCTACAATGAGCAGTTCTTC	CASSTGGYNEQFF
TRBJ2-7	TRBD1	.	TRBV5-1	TGCGCCAGCAGCCGACCTGGGACAGTCTACGAGCAGTACTTC	CASSRPGTVYEQYF
TRBJ2-7	.	.	TRBV6-6	TGTGCCAGCAGCAAGGACATCTTCTCCTACGAGCAGTACTTC	CASSKDIFSYEQYF
TRBJ1-5	.	.	TRBV6-2/TRBV6-3	TGTGCCAGCAGTTTCCGGGTTCAGCCCCAGCATTTT	CASSFRVQPQHF
TRBJ1-1	.	.	TRBV5-1	TGCGCCAGCAGCCCTAATCCGGGACAAAACACTGAAGCTTTCTTT	CASSPNPGQNTEAFF
TRBJ2-2	TRBD2	.	TRBV7-2	TGTGCCAGCAGCTTCGCGGGAGGCCGGAACACCGGGGAGCTGTTTTTT	CASSFAGGRNTGELFF
TRBJ1-1	.	.	TRBV18	TGTGCCAGCAACGGGGAATGGGGAACTGAAGCTTTCTTT	CASNGEWGTEAFF
TRBJ1-5	.	.	TRBV21-1	.	CASVKVGQGARQPQHF
TRBJ1-2	.	.	TRBV4-1	TGCGCCAGCAGCCAGGAGGACGGCACCTATGGCTACACCTTC	CASSQEDGTYGYTF
TRBJ1-2	.	.	TRBV9	TGTGCCAGCAGCACCTCGGGGAACTATGGCTACACCTTC	CASSTSGNYGYTF
TRBJ2-1	TRBD1	.	TRBV9	TGTGCCAGCAGCTCCTATTCCGGGACAGGGGTTTTCTTC	CASSSYSGTGVFF
TRBJ2-7	.	.	TRBV28	TGTGCCAGCAGCCAGAGGGGGGGAACTAGAAATGTCTACGAGCAGTACTTC	CASSQRGGTRNVYEQYF
TRBJ2-2	TRBD1	.	TRBV4-3	TGCGCCAGCAGCCAAGTGGGACAGGGGAACACCGGGGAGCTGTTTTTT	CASSQVGQGNTGELFF
TRBJ2-7	.	.	TRBV7-8	TGTGCCAGCAGCCTGCGGGCCGAGCAGTACTTC	CASSLRAEQYF
TRBJ2-1	TRBD2	.	TRBV6-5	TGTGCCAGCAGTTGGCCTAGCGGGAGAGAGGATGAGCAGTTCTTC	CASSWPSGREDEQFF
TRBJ1-2	TRBD1	few	TRBV2	TGTGCCAGCAGTGAAGCCCGGGACAGGGTGGAAGGCTACACCTTC	CASSEARDRVEGYTF
TRBJ2-1	TRBD2	.	TRBV30	TGTGCCTGGAGTTTTGGACTAGCGGGGCGGAATGAGCAGTTCTTC	CAWSFGLAGRNEQFF
TRBJ1-5	TRBD1	once	TRBV7-2	TGTGCCAGCAGTGGAGACAGGGATCAGCCCCAGCATTTT	CASSGDRDQPQHF
TRBJ2-7	.	.	TRBV7-9	TGTGCCAGCAGCCCACTTAGTAGGTCAGGCTACGAGCAGTACTTC	CASSPLSRSGYEQYF
TRBJ2-3	TRBD2	.	TRBV7-8	TGTGCCAGCAGCTTAGCGCTGGCTAGCGGGGGCCCCACAGATACGCAGTATTTT	CASSLALASGGPTDTQYF
TRBJ2-7	TRBD2	.	TRBV25-1	TGTAATCTAGCGGAAGTCCTCGAGCAGTACTTC	CNLAEVLEQYF
TRBJ2-3	TRBD2	.	TRBV18	TGTGCCAGCTCACCGAATAGCGGGAGCCGGACAGATACGCAGTATTTT	CASSPNSGSRTDTQYF
TRBJ2-2	TRBD2	.	TRBV5-1	TGCGCCAGCAGCTCCCGACTAGCGGGGAACACCGGGGAGCTGTTTTTT	CASSSRLAGNTGELFF
TRBJ2-5	TRBD1	.	TRBV7-6	TGTGCCAGCAGCCGCGGGACAGGGACGTTAAAAGAGACCCAGTACTTC	CASSRGTGTLKETQYF